This TCR beta chain derives from a study of blood T cell repertoires in COVID-19. Background on the study: The United States, Italy and Spain provided the acute and convalescent COVID-19 samples. PBMCs, B-cell-depleted T cells, or T cells provided the cDNA or gDNA that made up the material.

With 7 bases removed from V and 2 bases from J, the gap between germline ends came to 20 bases. The germline V gene has CDR1 SQVTM and CDR2 ANQGSEA. CDR3 length equals 16 residues. Authors' analysis steps: Amplification from reference gene primers served as the basis for estimated nucleated cell counts. Here immunoSEQ multiplex PCR was the method, and the copy in TCRdb shows in-frame clones only, minus some. The V and J calls and clone size were taken over from that table, and D and trimming were inferred from the DNA. The repertoire consists of 250,000 to 300,000 clones, with under 90% occurring once and the leading ten covering around 4%.

Sequencing was done on a sample of peripheral blood. The sequence came from a man in his sixties with acute or convalescent COVID-19. This chain joins TRBV29-1 and TRBJ1-4; D might be TRBD1 (5 bases). The CDR3 region is CSAGMGGRWTNEKLFF. The CDR3 nucleotides read TGCAGCGCCGGGATGGGGGGAAGGTGGACTAATGAAAAACTGTTTTTT.